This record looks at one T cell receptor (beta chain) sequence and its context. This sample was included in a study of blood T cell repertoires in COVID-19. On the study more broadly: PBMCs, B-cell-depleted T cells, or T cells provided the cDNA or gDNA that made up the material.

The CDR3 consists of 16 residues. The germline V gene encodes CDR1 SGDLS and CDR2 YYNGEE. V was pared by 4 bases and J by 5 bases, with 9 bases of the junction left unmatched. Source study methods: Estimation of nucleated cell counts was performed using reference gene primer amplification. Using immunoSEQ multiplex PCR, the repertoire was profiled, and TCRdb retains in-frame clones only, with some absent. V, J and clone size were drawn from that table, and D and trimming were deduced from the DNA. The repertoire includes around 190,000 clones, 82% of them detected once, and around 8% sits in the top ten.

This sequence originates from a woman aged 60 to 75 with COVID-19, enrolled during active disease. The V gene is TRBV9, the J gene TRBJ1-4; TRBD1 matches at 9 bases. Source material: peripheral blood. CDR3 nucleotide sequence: TGTGCCAGCAGCCCATCCGGGACAGGGTTAAATGAAAAACTGTTTTTT. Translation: CASSPSGTGLNEKLFF.